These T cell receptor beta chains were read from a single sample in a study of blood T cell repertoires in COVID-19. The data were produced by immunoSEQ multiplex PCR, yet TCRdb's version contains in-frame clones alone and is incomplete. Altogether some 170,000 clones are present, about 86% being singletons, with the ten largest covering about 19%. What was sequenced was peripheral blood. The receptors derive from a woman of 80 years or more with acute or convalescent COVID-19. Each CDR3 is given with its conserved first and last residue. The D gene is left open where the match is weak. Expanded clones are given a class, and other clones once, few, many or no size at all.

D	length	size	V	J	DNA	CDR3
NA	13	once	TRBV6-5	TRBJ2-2	TGTGCCAGCAGTTACAGGGAGGCCGGGGAGCTGTTTTTT	CASSYREAGELFF
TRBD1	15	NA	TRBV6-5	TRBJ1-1	TGTGCCAGCAGTTCAGGGACAGCTCGGAACACTGAAGCTTTCTTT	CASSSGTARNTEAFF
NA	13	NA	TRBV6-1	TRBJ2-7	TGTGCCAGCAGTGACCCCGGGGGTCACGAGCAGTACTTC	CASSDPGGHEQYF
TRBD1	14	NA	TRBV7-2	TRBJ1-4	TGTGCCAGCAGCTACACAGGGGTGGGTGAAAAACTGTTTTTT	CASSYTGVGEKLFF
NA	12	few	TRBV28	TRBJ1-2	TGTGCCAGCAGCCGACAGCTCTATGGCTACACCTTC	CASSRQLYGYTF
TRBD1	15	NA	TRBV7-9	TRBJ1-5	TGTGCCAGCAGCCCAGACGGGGGACAGAATCAGCCCCAGCATTTT	CASSPDGGQNQPQHF
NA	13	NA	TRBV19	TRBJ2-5	TGTGCCAGTAGTACCGGACTGGAAGAGACCCAGTACTTC	CASSTGLEETQYF
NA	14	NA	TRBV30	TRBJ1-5	TGTGCCTGGAGTGTACTTTCAGGGGCTCAGCCCCAGCATTTT	CAWSVLSGAQPQHF
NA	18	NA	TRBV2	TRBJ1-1	TGTGCCAGCAGTGAAGCCGTGGGCCGGCTTGGAGGAACGAGACAAGCTTTCTTT	CASSEAVGRLGGTRQAFF
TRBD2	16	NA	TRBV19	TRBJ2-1	TGTGCCAGTACCCAACCGGGCGGGAGGGCCTACAATGAGCAGTTCTTC	CASTQPGGRAYNEQFF